Below, 19 T cell receptor beta chains from the same sample are listed, as sequenced in a study of blood T cells in healthy people across ages. Then a second PCR, running roughly 7 to 12 cycles, was carried out with a sample-barcoded 5' primer and a J-beta primer mix. From the 5' RACE reads, TCRdb called clonotypes with MiXCR, one entry per CDR3 protein. The data show some 1.8 million distinct CDR3 sequences, roughly two fifths seen once. The sequenced sample consisted of blood. These receptor sequences come from a human donor in good health.

The rearrangement joins TRBV5-1 to TRBJ2-3; TRBD2 aligns across 8 bases. The germline gives CDR1 SGHRS, CDR2 YFSETQ. The CDR3 covers 16 residues. J gave up 0 bases and V 2 bases, and 5 bases lay outside the gene matches. The CDR3 DNA reads as TGCGCCAGCAGCTTCTCGGCTAGCGGGAGCACAGATACGCAGTATTTT. Amino acids: CASSFSASGSTDTQYF.

The genes are TRBV6-1 and TRBJ1-1; unclear D gene. Trimming shortened V by 7 bases and J by 3 bases, and 12 bases separated the two germline ends. This CDR3 is 13 amino acids long. Germline V gene data show CDR1 as MNHNS and CDR2 as SASEGT. The CDR3 sequence is CASISPRDTEAFF. The CDR3 DNA reads TGTGCCAGCATCTCCCCTCGGGACACTGAAGCTTTCTTT.

This chain joins TRBV19 and TRBJ1-2; D is possibly TRBD1 (5 bases). With 6 bases removed from V and 2 bases from J, the gap between germline ends came to 13 bases. The CDR3 runs 14 residues. The germline CDR1 and CDR2 sequences are LNHDA and SQIVND (reference sequence). The CDR3 DNA follows: TGTGCCAGTAGAAACGACAGAGGGAACTATGGCTACACCTTC. Its translation is CASRNDRGNYGYTF.

This chain links TRBV9 with TRBJ1-4; weak D call: TRBD1 (6 bases). The germline CDR1 and CDR2 sequences are SGDLS and YYNGEE. This CDR3 region has 15 residues. V gave up 4 bases and J gave up 8 bases, with 18 bases separating them. The CDR3 reads CASSPRGSFGEKLFF. CDR3 DNA sequence: TGTGCCAGCAGCCCTAGGGGGTCGTTTGGGGAAAAACTGTTTTTT.

The rearrangement joins TRBV5-1 to TRBJ2-5, with a weak D call TRBD2 (6 bases). V was clipped by 0 bases and J by 2 bases, with 11 bases between them. CDR1 and CDR2 from the germline V gene are SGHRS and YFSETQ. The CDR3 spans 15 residues. CDR3 protein: CASSLDIGSQETQYF. In DNA form, the CDR3 reads TGCGCCAGCAGCTTGGACATCGGGAGTCAAGAGACCCAGTACTTC.

The chain carries TRBV2 and TRBJ2-7; 8 nucleotides agree with TRBD1. CDR1 is SNHLY and CDR2 is FYNNEI in the germline V gene. The CDR3 consists of 15 residues. Trimming removed 3 bases from V and 3 bases from J; junction bases left unmatched: 7. CDR3 in amino acids: CASSDPGQVLYEQYF. The CDR3, as DNA: TGTGCCAGCAGTGATCCGGGACAGGTCCTCTACGAGCAGTACTTC.

As for this clonotype: A much larger clone sits a single nucleotide away, making a read error possible. This chain joins TRBV5-1 and TRBJ2-7; TRBD1 agrees at 8 bases. The CDR3 consists of 15 residues. From germline, CDR1 is SGHRS and CDR2 YFSETQ. This CDR3 is CAGSQRTGQTYEQYF. In nucleotides, the CDR3 is TGCGCCGGCAGCCAAAGGACAGGGCAAACCTACGAGCAGTACTTC.

The chain links TRBV9 to TRBJ2-7; 7 nucleotides align to TRBD2. CDR1 and CDR2 from the germline V gene are SGDLS and YYNGEE. V lost 0 bases and J lost 2; bases outside the gene matches: 5. The CDR3 is made up of 15 amino acids. As DNA, the CDR3 is TGTGCCAGCAGCGTAGGGCTAGCGGCTACCTACGAGCAGTACTTC. This translates into CASSVGLAATYEQYF.

V is TRBV13 and J is TRBJ2-1; D is undetermined. Trimming removed 3 bases at V and 5 bases at J, with 14 bases between. The germline V gene has CDR1 PRHDT and CDR2 FYEKMQ (reference sequence). The CDR3 runs to 15 residues. DNA of the CDR3: TGTGCCAGCAGCTTGACGAGATGGCATAACAATGAGCAGTTCTTC. As protein: CASSLTRWHNNEQFF.

V and J are TRBV6-5 and TRBJ1-1; D is undetermined. The ends were cut back, 0 bases at V and 10 bases at J, with 12 bases in the middle. Germline CDR1 and CDR2: MNHEY and SVGAGI. The CDR3 contains 13 residues. The CDR3 DNA sequence: TGTGCCAGCAGTTACTCGAGTGGGGAGGGAGCTTTCTTT. Translating gives CASSYSSGEGAFF.

This clonotype occurred a few times. This sequence joins TRBV24-1 and TRBJ2-1, with 10 bases that match TRBD1. The CDR3 loop spans 16 amino acids. Unmatched junction bases numbered 4, after V lost 4 bases and J lost 2 bases. Germline V lookup: CDR1 KGHDR, CDR2 SFDVKD. CDR3 nucleotides: TGTGCCACCAGTGACTCGACAGGGGGCGCCTACAATGAGCAGTTCTTC. Protein sequence: CATSDSTGGAYNEQFF.

This clonotype was seen more than once but under ten times. The V and J genes are TRBV30 and TRBJ2-7; 9 bases align to TRBD1. Germline CDR1 and CDR2: GTSNPN and SVGIG (reference sequence). Trimming at V came to 0 bases and at J to 2 bases, leaving 11 bases not matched to a gene. This CDR3 comprises 17 residues. The CDR3 bases are TGTGCCTGGAGTGTACCGGCGGACAGGGGTGGGGCCTACGAGCAGTACTTC. Its protein product is CAWSVPADRGGAYEQYF.

To note about this clonotype: One end of the junction fails to match germline, which may point to a read error. The rearrangement joins TRBV6-2 or TRBV6-3 to TRBJ1-1; D is possibly TRBD1 (6 bases). CDR3 size: 16 residues. Germline-derived CDR1 and CDR2 are MNHEY and SVGEGT. CDR3: CDSSYEGGGLSTEAFF. The CDR3 nucleotides read TGTGACAGCAGTTACGAGGGGGGGGGACTGAGCACTGAAGCTTTCTTT.

The chain joins TRBV7-9 to TRBJ2-1; no firm D call. This CDR3 region has 15 residues. Trimming stripped 5 bases from V and 8 bases from J, with 19 bases between. Germline V gene data show CDR1 as SEHNR and CDR2 as FQNEAQ (reference sequence). CDR3 sequence reads: CASSHLETPSDEQFF. CDR3 bases: TGTGCCAGCAGCCATTTGGAGACACCATCCGATGAGCAGTTCTTC.

This clonotype was observed a few times. This chain uses TRBV29-1 with TRBJ2-1; 11 nucleotides match TRBD2. CDR3 length: 18 residues. Germline CDR1 SQVTM, CDR2 ANQGSEA. The V and J ends lost 7 bases and 0 bases, in that order; junction bases with no gene match: 14. CDR3: CSARSLAGGRSSYNEQFF. In DNA, the CDR3 is TGCAGCGCCAGAAGTCTAGCGGGGGGCCGGAGCTCCTACAATGAGCAGTTCTTC.

The J gene is TRBJ1-2, the V gene TRBV4-2; D call uncertain. Looked up from germline, CDR1 is LGHNA and CDR2 is YNFKEQ. This CDR3 has 16 residues. V lost 0 bases, J lost 4 bases, and 15 bases lay in between. The CDR3 protein is CASSQDKFLSAYGYTF. CDR3 nucleotide sequence: TGTGCCAGCAGCCAAGACAAGTTCCTGTCGGCCTATGGCTACACCTTC.

V and J are TRBV11-2 and TRBJ2-7; a possible D gene is TRBD2 (5 bases). The CDR3 extends over 15 amino acids. The V and J ends lost 1 base and 1 base respectively, with 11 bases between them. The germline CDR1 and CDR2 sequences are SGHAT and FQNNGV. Written as DNA, the CDR3 is TGTGCCAGCAGCTTAGGGCGGGCGGAATCCTACGAGCAGTACTTC. This encodes CASSLGRAESYEQYF.

This clonotype was detected only a few times. The chain recombines TRBV20-1 with TRBJ2-1; 8 bases align to TRBD1. V shed 0 bases and J 6 bases; nucleotides not matched to a gene: 4. Germline V gives CDR1 DFQATT, CDR2 SNEGSKA (reference sequence). The CDR3 has 14 amino acids. CDR3 loop: CSAREGQGGNEQFF. DNA of the CDR3: TGCAGTGCTAGAGAAGGACAGGGAGGCAATGAGCAGTTCTTC.

This clonotype showed up just a few times. Germline and junction disagree at one end, which may indicate a read error. The CDR3 spells CASVSGIKEAQYF. CDR3 coding DNA: TGTGCCAGCGTTAGCGGGATAAAAGAGGCCCAGTACTTC. V gene TRBV12-3 or TRBV12-4 combines with J gene TRBJ2-5, with 8 bases matching TRBD2. CDR3 length equals 13 residues.